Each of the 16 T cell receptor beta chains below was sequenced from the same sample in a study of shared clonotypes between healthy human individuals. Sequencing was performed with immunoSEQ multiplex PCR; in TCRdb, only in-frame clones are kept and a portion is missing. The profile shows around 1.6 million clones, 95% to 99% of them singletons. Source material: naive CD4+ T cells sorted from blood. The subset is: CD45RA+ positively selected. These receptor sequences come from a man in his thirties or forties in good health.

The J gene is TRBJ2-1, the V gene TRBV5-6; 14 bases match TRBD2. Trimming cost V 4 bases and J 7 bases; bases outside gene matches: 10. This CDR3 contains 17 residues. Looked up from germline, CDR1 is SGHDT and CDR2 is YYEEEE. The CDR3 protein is CASSPEGLAGVRNEQFF. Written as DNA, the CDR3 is TGTGCCAGCAGCCCCGAGGGACTAGCGGGAGTTAGGAATGAGCAGTTCTTC.

The CDR3, as DNA: TGTGCCAGCAGTTACGTGGGCGAACCTGGAAAACTGTTTTTT. Translation gives CASSYVGEPGKLFF. This chain uses TRBV6-5 with TRBJ1-4; D is uncertain. V lost 2 bases and J 10 bases, leaving 14 bases between the germline ends. CDR3 length: 14 residues. Germline V gene lookup returns CDR1 MNHEY and CDR2 SVGAGI.

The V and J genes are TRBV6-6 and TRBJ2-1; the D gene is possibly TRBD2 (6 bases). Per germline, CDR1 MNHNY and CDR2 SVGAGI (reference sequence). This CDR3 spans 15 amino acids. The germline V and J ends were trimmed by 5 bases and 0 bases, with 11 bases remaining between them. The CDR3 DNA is TGTGCCAGCAGTCCGGGGGAGAGCTCCTACAATGAGCAGTTCTTC. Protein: CASSPGESSYNEQFF.

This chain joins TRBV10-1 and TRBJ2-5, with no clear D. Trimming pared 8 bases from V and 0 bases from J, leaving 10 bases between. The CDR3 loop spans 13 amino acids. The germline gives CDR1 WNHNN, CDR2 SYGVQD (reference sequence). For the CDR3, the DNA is TGCGCCAGCGGGCGCACGGACCAAGAGACCCAGTACTTC. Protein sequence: CASGRTDQETQYF.

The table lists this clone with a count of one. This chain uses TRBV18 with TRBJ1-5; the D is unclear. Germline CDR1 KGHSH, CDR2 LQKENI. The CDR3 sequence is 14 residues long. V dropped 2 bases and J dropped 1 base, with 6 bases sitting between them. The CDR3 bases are TGTGCCAGCTCACCATTAGAGAGCAATCAGCCCCAGCATTTT. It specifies CASSPLESNQPQHF. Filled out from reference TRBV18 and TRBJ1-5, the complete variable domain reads NAGVMQNPRHLVRRRGQEARLRCSPMKGHSHVYWYRQLPEEGLKFMVYLQKENIIDESGMPKERFSAEFPKEGPSILRIQQVVRGDSAAYFCASSPLESNQPQHFGDGTRLSIL.

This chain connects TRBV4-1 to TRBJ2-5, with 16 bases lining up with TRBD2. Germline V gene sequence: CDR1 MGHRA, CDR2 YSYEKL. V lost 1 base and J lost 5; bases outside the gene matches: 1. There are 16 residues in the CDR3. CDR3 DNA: TGCGCCAGCAGCCAAGTGGGACTAGCGGGAGGGGAGACCCAGTACTTC. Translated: CASSQVGLAGGETQYF.

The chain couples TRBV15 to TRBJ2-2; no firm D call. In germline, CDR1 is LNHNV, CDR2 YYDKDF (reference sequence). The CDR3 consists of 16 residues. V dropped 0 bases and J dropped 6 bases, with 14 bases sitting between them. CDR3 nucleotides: TGTGCCACCAGCAGAGACCCACATGCTTCTTCCGGGGAGCTGTTTTTT. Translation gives CATSRDPHASSGELFF.

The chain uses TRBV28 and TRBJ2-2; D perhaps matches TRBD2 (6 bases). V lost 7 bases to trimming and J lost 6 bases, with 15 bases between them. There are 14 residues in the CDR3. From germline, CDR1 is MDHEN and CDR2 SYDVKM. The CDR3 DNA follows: TGTGCCAGCAAAACCCTTTGGGGGGCCGGGGAGCTGTTTTTT. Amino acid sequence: CASKTLWGAGELFF.

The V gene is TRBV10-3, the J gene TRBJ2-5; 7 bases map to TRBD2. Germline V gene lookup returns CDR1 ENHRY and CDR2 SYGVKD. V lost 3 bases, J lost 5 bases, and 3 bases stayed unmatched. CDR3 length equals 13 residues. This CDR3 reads CAISDSGTETQYF. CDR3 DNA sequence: TGTGCCATCAGTGACAGCGGGACGGAGACCCAGTACTTC.

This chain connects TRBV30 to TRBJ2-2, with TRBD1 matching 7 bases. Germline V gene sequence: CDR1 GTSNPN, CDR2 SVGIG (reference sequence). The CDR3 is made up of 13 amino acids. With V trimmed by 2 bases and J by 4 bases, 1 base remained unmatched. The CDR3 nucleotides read TGTGCCTGGAGTCGGGACAGCACCGGGGAGCTGTTTTTT. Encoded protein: CAWSRDSTGELFF.

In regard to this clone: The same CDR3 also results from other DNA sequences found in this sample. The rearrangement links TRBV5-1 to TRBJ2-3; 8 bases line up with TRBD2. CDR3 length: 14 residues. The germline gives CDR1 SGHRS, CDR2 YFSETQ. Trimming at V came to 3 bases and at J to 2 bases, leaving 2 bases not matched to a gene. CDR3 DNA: TGCGCCAGCAGCTCTGGACTAGCCACAGATACGCAGTATTTT. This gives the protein CASSSGLATDTQYF. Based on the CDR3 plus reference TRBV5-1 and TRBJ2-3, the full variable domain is KAGVTQTPRYLIKTRGQQVTLSCSPISGHRSVSWYQQTPGQGLQFLFEYFSETQRNKGNFPGRFSGRQFSNSRSEMNVSTLELGDSALYLCASSSGLATDTQYFGPGTRLTVL.

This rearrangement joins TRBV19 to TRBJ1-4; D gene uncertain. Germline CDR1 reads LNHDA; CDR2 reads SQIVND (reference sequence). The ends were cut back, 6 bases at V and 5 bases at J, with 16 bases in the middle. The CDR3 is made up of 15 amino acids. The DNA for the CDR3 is TGTGCCAGTAGCGGAATTTCAACTGGGAATGAAAAACTGTTTTTT. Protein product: CASSGISTGNEKLFF. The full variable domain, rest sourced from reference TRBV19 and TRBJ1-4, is DGGITQSPKYLFRKEGQNVTLSCEQNLNHDAMYWYRQDPGQGLRLIYYSQIVNDFQKGDIAEGYSVSREKKESFPLTVTSAQKNPTAFYLCASSGISTGNEKLFFGSGTQLSVL.

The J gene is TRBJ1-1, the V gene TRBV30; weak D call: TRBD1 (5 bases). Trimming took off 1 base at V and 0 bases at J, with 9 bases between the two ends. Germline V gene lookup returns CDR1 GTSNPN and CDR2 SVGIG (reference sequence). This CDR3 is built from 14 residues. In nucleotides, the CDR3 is TGTGCCTGGAGTGACGGGGGGATGAACACTGAAGCTTTCTTT. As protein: CAWSDGGMNTEAFF.

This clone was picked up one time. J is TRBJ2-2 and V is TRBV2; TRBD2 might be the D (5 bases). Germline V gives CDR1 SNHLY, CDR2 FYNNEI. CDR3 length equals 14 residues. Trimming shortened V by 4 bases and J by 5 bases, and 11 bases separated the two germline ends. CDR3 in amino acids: CASSVARETGELFF. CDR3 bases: TGTGCCAGCAGTGTGGCTAGGGAGACCGGGGAGCTGTTTTTT.

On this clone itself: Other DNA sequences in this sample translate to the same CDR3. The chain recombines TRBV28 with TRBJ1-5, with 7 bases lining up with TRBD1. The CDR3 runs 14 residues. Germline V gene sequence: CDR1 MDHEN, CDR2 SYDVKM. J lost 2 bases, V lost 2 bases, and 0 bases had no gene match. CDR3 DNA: TGTGCCAGCAGTTTAGGACAGGGCAATCAGCCCCAGCATTTT. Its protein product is CASSLGQGNQPQHF.

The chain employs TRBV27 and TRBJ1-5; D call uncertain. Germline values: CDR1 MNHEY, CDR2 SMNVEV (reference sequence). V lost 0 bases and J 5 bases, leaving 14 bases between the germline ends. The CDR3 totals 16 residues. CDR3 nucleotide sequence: TGTGCCAGCAGTTTATCGTTACTTTCCGGGGATCAGCCCCAGCATTTT. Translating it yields CASSLSLLSGDQPQHF.